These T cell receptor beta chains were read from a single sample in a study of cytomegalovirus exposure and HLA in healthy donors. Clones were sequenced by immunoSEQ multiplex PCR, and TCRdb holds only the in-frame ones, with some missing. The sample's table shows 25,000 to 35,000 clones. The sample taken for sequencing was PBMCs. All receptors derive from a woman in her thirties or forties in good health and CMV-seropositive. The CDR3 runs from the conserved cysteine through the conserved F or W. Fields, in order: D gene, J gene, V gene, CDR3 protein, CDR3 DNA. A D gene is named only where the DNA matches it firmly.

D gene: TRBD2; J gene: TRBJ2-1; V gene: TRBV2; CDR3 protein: CASLGGIDEQFF; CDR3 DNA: TGTGCCAGTCTGGGGGGGATCGATGAGCAGTTCTTC
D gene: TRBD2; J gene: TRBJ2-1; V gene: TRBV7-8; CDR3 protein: CASSPRTSGPPYNEQFF; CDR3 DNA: TGTGCCAGCAGCCCCCGGACTAGCGGGCCCCCCTACAATGAGCAGTTCTTC
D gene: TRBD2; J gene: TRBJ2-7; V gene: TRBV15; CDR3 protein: CATPITSGSREQYF; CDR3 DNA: TGTGCCACCCCCATCACTAGCGGGAGTCGGGAGCAGTACTTC
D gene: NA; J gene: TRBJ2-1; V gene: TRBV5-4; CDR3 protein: CASSPWRGSDNEQFF; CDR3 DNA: TGTGCCAGCAGCCCTTGGAGGGGATCCGACAATGAGCAGTTCTTC
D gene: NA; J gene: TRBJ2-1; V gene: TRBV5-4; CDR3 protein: CASSYAQGIGDNEQFF; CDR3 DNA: TGTGCCAGCAGCTATGCGCAGGGGATCGGCGACAATGAGCAGTTCTTC
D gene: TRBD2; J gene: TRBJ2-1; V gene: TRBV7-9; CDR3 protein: CASSSSSLTTSGRGQFF; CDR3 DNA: TGTGCCAGCAGCTCATCTAGCTTGACTACTAGCGGGAGGGGGCAGTTCTTC
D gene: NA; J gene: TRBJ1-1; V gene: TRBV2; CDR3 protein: CASSGNRMKAFF; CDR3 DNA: TGTGCCAGCAGTGGTAACAGAATGAAAGCTTTCTTT
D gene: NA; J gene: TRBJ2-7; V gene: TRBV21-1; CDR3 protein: CASPLRGEYF; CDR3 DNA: TGTGCCAGCCCTCTTCGGGGGGAGTACTTC
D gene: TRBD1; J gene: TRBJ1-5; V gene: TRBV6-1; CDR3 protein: CASGGLSGGGNQPQHF; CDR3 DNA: TGTGCCAGCGGTGGTCTCTCAGGGGGCGGCAATCAGCCCCAGCATTTT
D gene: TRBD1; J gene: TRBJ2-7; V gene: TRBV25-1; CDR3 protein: CASSGRTGVAYEQYF; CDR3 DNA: TGTGCCAGCAGCGGAAGGACAGGGGTTGCCTACGAGCAGTACTTC
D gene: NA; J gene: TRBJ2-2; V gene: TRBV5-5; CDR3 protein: CASRSSRGPNTGELFF; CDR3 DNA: TGTGCCAGCAGGTCTTCCAGGGGACCGAACACCGGGGAGCTGTTTTTT
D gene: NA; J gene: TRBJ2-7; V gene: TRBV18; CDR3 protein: CASSPPVLGRDGVSYEQYF; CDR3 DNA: TGTGCCAGCTCACCACCCGTCCTGGGGCGGGATGGGGTATCCTACGAGCAGTACTTC
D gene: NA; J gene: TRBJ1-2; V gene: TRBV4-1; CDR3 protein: CASSPKGDYGYTF; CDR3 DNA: TGCGCCAGCAGCCCAAAGGGGGACTATGGCTACACCTTC
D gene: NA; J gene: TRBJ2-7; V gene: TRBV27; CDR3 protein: CASSPSTGPLSYEQYF; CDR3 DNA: TGTGCCAGCAGCCCTTCTACAGGCCCGCTCTCCTACGAGCAGTACTTC
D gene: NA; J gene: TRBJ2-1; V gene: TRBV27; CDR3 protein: CASSPNGGANNEQFF; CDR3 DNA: TGTGCCAGCAGTCCAAATGGGGGCGCGAACAATGAGCAGTTCTTC
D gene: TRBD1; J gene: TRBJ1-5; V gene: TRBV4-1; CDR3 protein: CASSQDTPGTGNRQPQHF; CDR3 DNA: TGCGCCAGCAGCCAAGATACCCCCGGGACAGGGAATCGTCAGCCCCAGCATTTT
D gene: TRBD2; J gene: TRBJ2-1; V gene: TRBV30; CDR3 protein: CAWSNLREVFDEQFF; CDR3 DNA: TGTGCCTGGAGCAACTTGCGGGAGGTTTTCGATGAGCAGTTCTTC
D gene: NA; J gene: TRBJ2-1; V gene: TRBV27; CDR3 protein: CASSFLSYPNEQFF; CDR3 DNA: TGTGCCAGCAGTTTTCTGAGTTACCCGAATGAGCAGTTCTTC
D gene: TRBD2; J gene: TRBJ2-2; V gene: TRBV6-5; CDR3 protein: CASRTSGTGELFF; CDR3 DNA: TGTGCCAGCAGGACTAGCGGGACCGGGGAGCTGTTTTTT
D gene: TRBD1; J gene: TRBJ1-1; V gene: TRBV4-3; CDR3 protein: CASSYRGSTEAFF; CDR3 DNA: TGCGCCAGCAGCTACAGGGGGTCAACTGAAGCTTTCTTT
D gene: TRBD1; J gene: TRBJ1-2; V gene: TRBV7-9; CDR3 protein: CASSDREETNYGYTF; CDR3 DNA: TGTGCCAGCAGCGACAGGGAAGAAACTAACTATGGCTACACCTTC
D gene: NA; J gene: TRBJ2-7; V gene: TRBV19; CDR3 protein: CASSIRLASIYEQYF; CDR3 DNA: TGTGCCAGTAGTATCCGGCTAGCTTCTATCTACGAGCAGTACTTC
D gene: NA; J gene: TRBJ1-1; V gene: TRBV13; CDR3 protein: CASSHEFSAFF; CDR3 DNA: TGTGCCAGCAGCCACGAGTTCTCAGCTTTCTTT
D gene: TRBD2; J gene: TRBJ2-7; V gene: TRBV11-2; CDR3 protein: CASRHTSGSAAYEQYF; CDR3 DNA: TGTGCCAGCAGGCATACTAGCGGGAGTGCCGCCTACGAGCAGTACTTC
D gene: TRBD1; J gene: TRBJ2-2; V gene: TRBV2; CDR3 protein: CASRGTGGRVTGELFF; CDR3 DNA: TGTGCCAGCAGGGGGACAGGGGGTCGTGTCACCGGGGAGCTGTTTTTT
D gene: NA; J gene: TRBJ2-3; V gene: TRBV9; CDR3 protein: CASSVAEEAGVSFSTDTQYF; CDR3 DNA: TGTGCCAGCAGCGTAGCCGAGGAGGCAGGGGTATCTTTTAGCACAGATACGCAGTATTTT
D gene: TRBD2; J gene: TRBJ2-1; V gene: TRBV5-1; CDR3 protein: CASSPDLAGGEQFF; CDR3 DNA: TGCGCCAGCAGCCCGGATCTAGCGGGGGGTGAGCAGTTCTTC
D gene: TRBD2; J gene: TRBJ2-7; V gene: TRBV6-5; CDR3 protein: CASKRAGKSYEQYF; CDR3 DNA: TGTGCCAGCAAAAGAGCGGGAAAAAGCTACGAGCAGTACTTC
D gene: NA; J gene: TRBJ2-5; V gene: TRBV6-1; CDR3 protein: CASSEFGSTKETQYF; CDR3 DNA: TGTGCCAGCAGTGAATTTGGCAGTACGAAAGAGACCCAGTACTTC
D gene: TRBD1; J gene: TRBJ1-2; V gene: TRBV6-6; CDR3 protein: CASSLYTGANYGYTF; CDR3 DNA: TGTGCCAGCAGTTTATATACAGGGGCTAACTATGGCTACACCTTC